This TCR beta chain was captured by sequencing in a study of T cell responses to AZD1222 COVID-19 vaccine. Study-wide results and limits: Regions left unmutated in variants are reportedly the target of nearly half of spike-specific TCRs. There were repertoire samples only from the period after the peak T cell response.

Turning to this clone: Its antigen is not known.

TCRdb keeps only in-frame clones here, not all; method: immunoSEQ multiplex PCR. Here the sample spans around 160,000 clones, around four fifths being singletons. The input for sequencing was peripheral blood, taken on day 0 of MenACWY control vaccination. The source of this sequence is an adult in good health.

The CDR3 sequence is CASSGGQGGSNQPQHF. Here the CDR3 DNA reads TGTGCCAGCTCCGGGGGACAGGGAGGAAGCAATCAGCCCCAGCATTTT. V gene TRBV19 combines with J gene TRBJ1-5; 9 nucleotides line up with TRBD1. V was clipped by 9 bases and J by 1 base; unmatched bases: 10. The CDR3 runs 16 residues. The germline CDR1 and CDR2 sequences are LNHDA and SQIVND (reference sequence).